These T cell receptor beta chains were read from a single sample in a study of blood T cell repertoires in COVID-19. Libraries were prepared by immunoSEQ multiplex PCR; TCRdb keeps only in-frame clonotypes and omits some of them. The sample lists approximately 65,000 clones, over 60% occurring once. Sequencing was done on a sample of peripheral blood. These receptors were collected from a human donor in a cohort sampled during active COVID-19. Each CDR3 is given with its conserved first and last residue. Each record gives: J gene, clone size, V gene, D gene, CDR3 DNA, CDR3 protein. D genes are given only for firm matches. Size tells how often a clone was seen (once, few, many) or the class of an expanded clone, and some rows leave it out.

TRBJ2-2 . TRBV7-9 TRBD1 TGTGCCAGCAGCTTCGTGGGCGGGACAGGGGGGAACACCGGGGAGCTGTTTTTT CASSFVGGTGGNTGELFF
TRBJ2-3 . TRBV7-2 . TGTGCCAGCAGCTCCGGACTAAGCACAGATACGCAGTATTTT CASSSGLSTDTQYF
TRBJ2-5 . TRBV6-2/TRBV6-3 . TGTGCCAGCAGTCAGGGAGGGGGTAGGGAGACCCAGTACTTC CASSQGGGRETQYF
TRBJ1-5 . TRBV28 TRBD1 TGTGCCAGCAGTGCATACAGGGGGCCCCAGCATTTT CASSAYRGPQHF
TRBJ1-5 once TRBV6-6 TRBD1 TGTGCCAGCAGTCAGGTCGGGACAGGGACAAGCAATCAGCCCCAGCATTTT CASSQVGTGTSNQPQHF
TRBJ2-3 . TRBV28 TRBD1 TGTGCCAGCAGTTCAGGGGGCGCCGGGTCTGATACGCAGTATTTT CASSSGGAGSDTQYF
TRBJ2-3 few TRBV6-5 . TGTGCCAGCAGTTACTCGAACTCAGGAGATACGCAGTATTTT CASSYSNSGDTQYF
TRBJ2-3 few TRBV2 . TGTGCCAGCAGTGGCCGGCCCGGTACTAACCCGAGCACAGATACGCAGTATTTT CASSGRPGTNPSTDTQYF
TRBJ2-7 once TRBV6-6 TRBD1 TGTGCCAGCAGCGGGACAGTTAAATCCTACGAGCAGTACTTC CASSGTVKSYEQYF
TRBJ1-1 few TRBV3-1/TRBV3-2 . TGTGCCAGCAGCCAAGATCATGGGACAAACACTGAAGCTTTCTTT CASSQDHGTNTEAFF
TRBJ2-7 . TRBV4-3 . TGCGCCAGCAGCCTAGGGGTGACCGGCGATCGCGAGCAGTACTTC CASSLGVTGDREQYF
TRBJ2-2 . TRBV6-6 . TGTGCCAGCACCGGACAGCGAAACACCGGGGAGCTGTTTTTT CASTGQRNTGELFF
TRBJ1-2 . TRBV28 TRBD1 TGTGCCAGCAGTCCGTCGGGACAGCAAAACTATGGCTACACCTTC CASSPSGQQNYGYTF
TRBJ2-7 . TRBV5-1 TRBD1 TGCGCCAGCAGCTCCGGGACAGCCCCCTACGAGCAGTACTTC CASSSGTAPYEQYF
TRBJ2-5 once TRBV24-1 TRBD2 TGTGCCACCAGTGAATCGGGGGGGCCAGAGACCCAGTACTTC CATSESGGPETQYF
TRBJ1-2 . TRBV9 . TGTGCCAGCAGCGTAGCTACAGTCGGGACTAACTATGGCTACACCTTC CASSVATVGTNYGYTF
TRBJ1-4 . TRBV13 . TGTGCCAGCAAGGACAGCAGTTCAACTAATGAAAAACTGTTTTTT CASKDSSSTNEKLFF
TRBJ1-1 few TRBV15 . TGTGCCACCAGCAGAGGGGGGCCTGAAGCTTTCTTT CATSRGGPEAFF
TRBJ2-7 . TRBV7-8 . TGTGCCAGCAGCGTGAACGGGGTGTCCTACGAGCAGTACTTC CASSVNGVSYEQYF
TRBJ2-2 few TRBV9 TRBD1 TGTGCCAGCAGCAAAGGGGGCTTCAACACCGGGGAGCTGTTTTTT CASSKGGFNTGELFF
TRBJ1-1 . TRBV12-3/TRBV12-4 . TGTGCCAGCAGTGACAGGTCGGGCGCTGAAGCTTTCTTT CASSDRSGAEAFF
TRBJ2-6 . TRBV19 . TGTGCCAGTAGTGTACAGTTCTCTGGGGCCAACGTCCTGACTTTC CASSVQFSGANVLTF
TRBJ2-1 few TRBV5-1 TRBD2 TGCGCCAGCAGCTTAACTAGCGGGGGGCTGTACAATGAGCAGTTCTTC CASSLTSGGLYNEQFF
TRBJ2-7 . TRBV29-1 . TGCAGCGTTGATCTTTCAAGGGGAGGCGAGCAGTACTTC CSVDLSRGGEQYF
TRBJ2-7 . TRBV3-1/TRBV3-2 TRBD1 TGTGCCAGCAGCCCCGGGCAGGGGGTCTCCTACGAGCAGTACTTC CASSPGQGVSYEQYF
TRBJ1-2 once TRBV6-5 . TGTGCCAGCAGGACTCCAAACTATGGCTACACCTTC CASRTPNYGYTF
TRBJ1-6 . TRBV28 TRBD1 TGTGCCAGCAGACCACAAGGACAGGCTATGGATTCACCCCTCCACTTT CASRPQGQAMDSPLHF
TRBJ2-5 . TRBV2 TRBD1 TGTGCCAGCAGTGAAGCGCCGGCAGGGGGCACGGAGACCCAGTACTTC CASSEAPAGGTETQYF
TRBJ2-5 . TRBV3-1/TRBV3-2 TRBD2 TGTGCCAGCAGCAAACCGGGGGGGAGGGCCCTAGAGACCCAGTACTTC CASSKPGGRALETQYF
TRBJ1-2 . TRBV5-6 TRBD1 TGTGCCAGCAGCCCGTTGACAGGGAACTATGGCTACACCTTC CASSPLTGNYGYTF
TRBJ2-7 . TRBV9 TRBD1 TGTGCCAGCAGCGTAGCGGCAGGGGGCTCCTACGAGCAGTACTTC CASSVAAGGSYEQYF
TRBJ2-7 . TRBV3-1/TRBV3-2 TRBD2 TGTGCCAGCAGCCAATCGTTAGCGGGAGGGCCCCGGCTCTACGAGCAGTACTTC CASSQSLAGGPRLYEQYF
TRBJ2-1 . TRBV2 TRBD2 TGTGCCAGCAGTAGCCGCAGCGGGGGGGCCTCATACAATGAGCAGTTCTTC CASSSRSGGASYNEQFF
TRBJ1-5 few TRBV28 . TGTGCCAGCTTTTCGAAGGCAGGGAATTATCAGCCCCAGCATTTT CASFSKAGNYQPQHF
TRBJ1-4 . TRBV6-2/TRBV6-3 . TGTGCCAGCAGTTACTCAGGGGGAAAACTGTTTTTT CASSYSGGKLFF